The 13 T cell receptor beta chains below were found in one sample sequenced in a study of cytomegalovirus exposure and HLA in healthy donors. PCR used 60 Vbeta primers and 13 Jbeta primers. The repertoire was sequenced with immunoSEQ multiplex PCR; TCRdb's copy has only in-frame clones and lacks some. The sample lists 55,000 to 75,000 clones; about three quarters were seen once. The sequenced sample consisted of PBMCs. These receptors originate from a woman aged 30 to 39 in good health and CMV-seropositive.

The CDR3 sequence: CASRRGTTNEKLFF. The CDR3 DNA is TGTGCCAGCAGAAGAGGGACAACTAATGAAAAACTGTTTTTT. This rearrangement joins TRBV28 to TRBJ1-4, with unresolved D. The CDR3 contains 14 residues. Trimming cost V 6 bases and J 0 bases, with 8 bases left between them. From germline, CDR1 is MDHEN and CDR2 SYDVKM.

This rearrangement joins TRBV7-6 to TRBJ2-2, with D unclear. Germline CDR1 and CDR2: SGHVS and FNYEAQ. This CDR3 comprises 14 residues. Trimming shortened V by 1 base and J by 2 bases, and 5 bases separated the two germline ends. CDR3 nucleotide sequence: TGTGCCAGCAGCTTAGGACAAAACACCGGGGAGCTGTTTTTT. It encodes CASSLGQNTGELFF.

CDR3 loop: CASSATGGSYNEQFF. Written as DNA, the CDR3 is TGTGCCAGCAGCGCGACAGGGGGCTCCTACAATGAGCAGTTCTTC. The chain uses TRBV7-3 and TRBJ2-1, with TRBD1 matching over 9 bases. This CDR3 spans 15 amino acids. The germline V gene has CDR1 SGHTA and CDR2 FQGTGA. With V trimmed by 5 bases and J by 0 bases, 2 bases remained unmatched.

The chain links TRBV5-1 to TRBJ2-1; 11 bases match TRBD2. CDR3 length: 16 amino acids. V was clipped by 4 bases and J by 9 bases; unmatched bases: 12. The germline gives CDR1 SGHRS, CDR2 YFSETQ. The DNA of the CDR3 is TGCGCCAGCAGCGCGACGTTAGCGGGAGGGTCCGCTGAGCAGTTCTTC. Amino acid sequence: CASSATLAGGSAEQFF.

The CDR3, as DNA: TGTGCCAGCGGAACTAGTTCGCAGCAGTACTTC. This translates into CASGTSSQQYF. V is TRBV7-9 and J is TRBJ2-7; D is possibly TRBD2 (5 bases). With 8 bases removed from V and 8 bases from J, the gap between germline ends came to 13 bases. The CDR3 loop spans 11 amino acids. The germline V gene encodes CDR1 SEHNR and CDR2 FQNEAQ (reference sequence).

The chain carries TRBV5-7 and TRBJ2-7; 8 bases match TRBD1. TRBV5-7 is an ORF, with its function uncertain. This CDR3 spans 14 amino acids. After removal of 4 bases from V and 3 bases from J, the junction contained 6 bases not matched to a gene. This CDR3 is CASSRDRRLYEQYF. The CDR3 DNA reads TGTGCCAGCAGCCGGGACAGGAGGCTCTACGAGCAGTACTTC.

The chain couples TRBV19 to TRBJ2-3; 7 nucleotides align to TRBD1. CDR1 is LNHDA and CDR2 is SQIVND in the germline V gene (reference sequence). The CDR3 runs to 15 residues. V gave up 1 base and J gave up 8 bases; unmatched junction bases: 9. The CDR3 DNA sequence: TGTGCCAGTAGTATAGGGACAGGAGCATCTCCTACGCAGTATTTT. Amino acid sequence: CASSIGTGASPTQYF. The full variable domain, with the rest looked up from reference TRBV19 and TRBJ2-3, is DGGITQSPKYLFRKEGQNVTLSCEQNLNHDAMYWYRQDPGQGLRLIYYSQIVNDFQKGDIAEGYSVSREKKESFPLTVTSAQKNPTAFYLCASSIGTGASPTQYFGPGTRLTVL.

The chain links TRBV27 to TRBJ2-3; the match to TRBD2 covers 11 bases. Germline assignment: CDR1 MNHEY and CDR2 SMNVEV (reference sequence). The CDR3 is made up of 18 amino acids. Trimming at V came to 0 bases and at J to 3 bases, leaving 8 bases not matched to a gene. Here the CDR3 DNA reads TGTGCCAGCAGTTTATCCTTCACTAGCGGGAGTCGGACAGATACGCAGTATTTT. Its translation: CASSLSFTSGSRTDTQYF.

This clone was observed a handful of times. The V gene is TRBV29-1, the J gene TRBJ1-1, with no clear D. V gave up 4 bases and J gave up 3 bases, with 12 bases separating them. This CDR3 is 13 amino acids long. Germline values: CDR1 SQVTM, CDR2 ANQGSEA. The CDR3 DNA is TGCAGCGTTGGGTCAGGTTGGGACACTGAAGCTTTCTTT. As protein: CSVGSGWDTEAFF.

The chain joins TRBV11-2 to TRBJ2-1; 12 bases align to TRBD1. The trim removed 5 bases at V and 7 bases at J, leaving 6 bases unmatched. Germline values: CDR1 SGHAT, CDR2 FQNNGV. CDR3 length equals 15 residues. The CDR3 here is CASSLGQGAHNEQFF. The CDR3 coding sequence is TGTGCCAGCAGCCTGGGACAGGGGGCGCATAATGAGCAGTTCTTC.

This chain uses TRBV19 with TRBJ1-5; D uncertain. Germline CDR1 LNHDA, CDR2 SQIVND (reference sequence). There are 16 residues in the CDR3. Trimming left V 3 bases short and J 5 bases short, with 17 bases between. The CDR3 spells CASSMTDSRVHQPQHF. The CDR3 region has the DNA TGTGCCAGTAGTATGACGGACTCCAGAGTTCATCAGCCCCAGCATTTT.

The rearrangement links TRBV7-9 to TRBJ2-5; 7 positions agree with TRBD1. Germline loops: CDR1 SEHNR, CDR2 FQNEAQ (reference sequence). Trimming cost V 5 bases and J 5 bases; bases outside gene matches: 11. The CDR3 extends over 15 amino acids. CDR3 sequence reads: CASSPTLTGPETQYF. CDR3 in DNA: TGTGCCAGCAGCCCTACCCTGACAGGGCCCGAGACCCAGTACTTC.

This clone was counted only a few times. The chain uses TRBV6-1 and TRBJ1-1; 7 bases map to TRBD1. The V segment lost 8 bases and the J segment 2 bases; nucleotides outside the gene matches: 11. The CDR3 contains 15 residues. From germline, CDR1 is MNHNS and CDR2 SASEGT. The DNA for the CDR3 is TGTGCCAGCGGAAAGCGGCAGGGGGTCAACACTGAAGCTTTCTTT. Protein sequence: CASGKRQGVNTEAFF.